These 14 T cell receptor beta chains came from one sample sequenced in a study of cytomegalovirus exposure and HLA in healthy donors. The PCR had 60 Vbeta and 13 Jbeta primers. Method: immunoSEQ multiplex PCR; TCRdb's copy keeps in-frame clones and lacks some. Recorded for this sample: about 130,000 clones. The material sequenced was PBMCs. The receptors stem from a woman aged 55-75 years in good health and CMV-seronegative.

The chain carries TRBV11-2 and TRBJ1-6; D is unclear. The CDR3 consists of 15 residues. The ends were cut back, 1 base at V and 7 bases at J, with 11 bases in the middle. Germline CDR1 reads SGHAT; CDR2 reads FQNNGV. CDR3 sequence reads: CASSLGRGPNSPLHF. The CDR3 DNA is TGTGCCAGCAGCTTAGGCCGAGGCCCCAATTCACCCCTCCACTTT.

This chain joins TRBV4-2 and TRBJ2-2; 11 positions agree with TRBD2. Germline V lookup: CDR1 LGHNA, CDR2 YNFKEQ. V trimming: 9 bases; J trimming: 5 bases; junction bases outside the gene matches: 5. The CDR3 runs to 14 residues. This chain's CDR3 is CASQTSGMTGELFF. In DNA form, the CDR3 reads TGTGCCAGTCAGACTAGCGGGATGACCGGGGAGCTGTTTTTT.

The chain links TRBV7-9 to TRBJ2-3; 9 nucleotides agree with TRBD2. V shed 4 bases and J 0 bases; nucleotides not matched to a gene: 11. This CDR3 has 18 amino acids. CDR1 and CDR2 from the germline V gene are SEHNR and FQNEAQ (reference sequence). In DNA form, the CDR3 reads TGTGCCAGCAGCTCGACCACCTTGACTAGCGGTAGCACAGATACGCAGTATTTT. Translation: CASSSTTLTSGSTDTQYF.

Here the CDR3 DNA reads TGTGCCAGCAGCCAAAGTCAGGGACAGGCTTACGAGCAGTACTTC. Translation gives CASSQSQGQAYEQYF. V and J are TRBV27 and TRBJ2-7; 8 bases align to TRBD1. V trimming: 6 bases; J trimming: 4 bases; junction bases outside the gene matches: 11. In germline, CDR1 is MNHEY, CDR2 SMNVEV (reference sequence). This CDR3 has 15 residues.

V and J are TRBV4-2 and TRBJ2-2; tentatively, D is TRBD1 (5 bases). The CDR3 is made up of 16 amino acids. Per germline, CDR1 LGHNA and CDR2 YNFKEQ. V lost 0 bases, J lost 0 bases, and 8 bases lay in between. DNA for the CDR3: TGTGCCAGCAGCCAAGAAACAGGCCCGAACACCGGGGAGCTGTTTTTT. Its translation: CASSQETGPNTGELFF.

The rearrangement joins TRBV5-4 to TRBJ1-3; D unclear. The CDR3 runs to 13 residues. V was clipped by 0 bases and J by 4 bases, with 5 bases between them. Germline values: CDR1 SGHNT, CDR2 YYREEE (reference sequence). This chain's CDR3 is CASSLGQGNTIYF. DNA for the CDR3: TGTGCCAGCAGCTTGGGACAAGGAAACACCATATATTTT.

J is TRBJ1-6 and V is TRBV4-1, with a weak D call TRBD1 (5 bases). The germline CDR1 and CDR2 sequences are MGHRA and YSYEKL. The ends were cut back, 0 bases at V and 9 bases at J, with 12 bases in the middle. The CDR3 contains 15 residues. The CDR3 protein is CASSQDPGAGSPLHF. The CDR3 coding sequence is TGCGCCAGCAGCCAAGATCCTGGGGCTGGTTCACCCCTCCACTTT.

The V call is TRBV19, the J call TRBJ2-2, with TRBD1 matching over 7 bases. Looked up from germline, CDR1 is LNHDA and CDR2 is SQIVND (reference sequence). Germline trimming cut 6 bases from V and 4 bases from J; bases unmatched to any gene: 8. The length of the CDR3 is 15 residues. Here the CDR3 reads CASRQGGLITGELFF. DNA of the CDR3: TGTGCCAGTAGGCAAGGGGGCTTAATCACCGGGGAGCTGTTTTTT.

As DNA, the CDR3 is TGTGCCAGCAGCCCTAGCGGGAGGGCCCGGAACGAGCAGTACTTC. Protein: CASSPSGRARNEQYF. The chain combines TRBV14 with TRBJ2-7; 12 bases agree with TRBD2. The CDR3 is made up of 15 amino acids. V was pared by 4 bases and J by 5 bases, with 6 bases of the junction left unmatched. Looked up from germline, CDR1 is SGHDN and CDR2 is FVKESK.

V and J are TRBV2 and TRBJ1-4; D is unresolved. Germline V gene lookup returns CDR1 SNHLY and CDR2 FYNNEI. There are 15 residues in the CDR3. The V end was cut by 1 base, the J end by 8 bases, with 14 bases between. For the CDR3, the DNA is TGTGCCAGCAGTGAAGGATACATAGGGAGGGAAAAACTGTTTTTT. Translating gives CASSEGYIGREKLFF.

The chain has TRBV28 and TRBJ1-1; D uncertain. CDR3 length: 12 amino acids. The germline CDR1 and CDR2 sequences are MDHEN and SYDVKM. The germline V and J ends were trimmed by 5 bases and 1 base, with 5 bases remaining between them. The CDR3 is CASSPWNTEAFF. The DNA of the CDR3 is TGTGCCAGCAGTCCATGGAACACTGAAGCTTTCTTT.

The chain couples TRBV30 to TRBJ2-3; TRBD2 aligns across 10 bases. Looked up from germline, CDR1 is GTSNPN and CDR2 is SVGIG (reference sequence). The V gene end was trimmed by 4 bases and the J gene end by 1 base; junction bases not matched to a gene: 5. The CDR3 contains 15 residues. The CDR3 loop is CAWTLGLAGTDTQYF. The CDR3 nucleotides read TGTGCCTGGACCCTAGGACTAGCGGGCACAGATACGCAGTATTTT.

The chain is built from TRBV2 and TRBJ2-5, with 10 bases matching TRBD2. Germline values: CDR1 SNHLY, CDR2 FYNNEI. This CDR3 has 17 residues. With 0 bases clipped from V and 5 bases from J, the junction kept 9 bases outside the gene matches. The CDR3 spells CASSEARSGRARETQYF. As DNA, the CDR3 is TGTGCCAGCAGTGAAGCGCGGAGCGGGAGGGCCCGGGAGACCCAGTACTTC. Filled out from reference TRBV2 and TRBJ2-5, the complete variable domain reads EPEVTQTPSHQVTQMGQEVILRCVPISNHLYFYWYRQILGQKVEFLVSFYNNEISEKSEIFDDQFSVERPDGSNFTLKIRSTKLEDSAMYFCASSEARSGRARETQYFGPGTRLLVL.

The CDR3 nucleotides read TGTGCCAGCAGCTTAAGGAGGCTAGCGGGGTACAATGAGCAGTTCTTC. This codes for CASSLRRLAGYNEQFF. The genes are TRBV7-2 and TRBJ2-1; TRBD2 matches at 9 bases. This CDR3 contains 16 residues. The V gene end was trimmed by 2 bases and the J gene end by 4 bases; junction bases not matched to a gene: 6. CDR1 is SGHTA, CDR2 FQGNSA, per germline.